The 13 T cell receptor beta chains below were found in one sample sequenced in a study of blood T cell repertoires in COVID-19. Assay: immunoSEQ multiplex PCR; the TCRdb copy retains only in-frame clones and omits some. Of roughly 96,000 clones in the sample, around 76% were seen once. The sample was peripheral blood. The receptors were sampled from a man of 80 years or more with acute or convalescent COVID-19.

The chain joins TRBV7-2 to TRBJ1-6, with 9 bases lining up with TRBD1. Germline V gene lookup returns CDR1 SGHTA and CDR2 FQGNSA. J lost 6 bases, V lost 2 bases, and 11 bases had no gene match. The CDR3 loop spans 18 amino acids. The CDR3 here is CASSLRGQGSGGNSPLHF. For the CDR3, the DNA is TGTGCCAGCAGCTTAAGGGGACAGGGTTCCGGAGGTAATTCACCCCTCCACTTT.

The CDR3 DNA reads TGTGCCAGCAGTTACTTCGGACAGGGGAAGGCCGGGGAGCTGTTTTTT. This translates into CASSYFGQGKAGELFF. The V gene is TRBV6-5, the J gene TRBJ2-2; TRBD1 agrees at 9 bases. CDR3 length equals 16 residues. Germline loops: CDR1 MNHEY, CDR2 SVGAGI. The V gene end was trimmed by 1 base and the J gene end by 6 bases; junction bases not matched to a gene: 6.

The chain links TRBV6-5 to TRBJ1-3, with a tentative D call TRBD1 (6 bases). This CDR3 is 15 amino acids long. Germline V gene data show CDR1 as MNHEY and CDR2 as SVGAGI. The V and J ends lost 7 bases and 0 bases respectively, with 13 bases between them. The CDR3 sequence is CASIPGGYSGNTIYF. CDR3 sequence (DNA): TGTGCCAGCATTCCTGGGGGCTACTCTGGAAACACCATATATTTT.

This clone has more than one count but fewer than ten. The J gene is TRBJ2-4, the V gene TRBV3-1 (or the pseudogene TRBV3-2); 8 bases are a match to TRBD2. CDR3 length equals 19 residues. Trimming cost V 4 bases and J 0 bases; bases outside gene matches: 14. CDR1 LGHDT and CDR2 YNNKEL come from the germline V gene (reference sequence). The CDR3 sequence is CASSPAVTSGWKAKNIQYF. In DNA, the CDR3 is TGTGCCAGCAGCCCGGCCGTTACTAGCGGTTGGAAAGCCAAAAACATTCAGTACTTC.

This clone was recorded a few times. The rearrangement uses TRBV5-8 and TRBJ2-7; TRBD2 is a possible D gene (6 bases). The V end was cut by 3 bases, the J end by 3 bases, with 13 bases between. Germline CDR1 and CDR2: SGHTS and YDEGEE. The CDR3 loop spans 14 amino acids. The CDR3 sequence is CASSWGGSYYEQYF. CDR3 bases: TGTGCCAGCAGCTGGGGAGGTTCATACTACGAGCAGTACTTC.

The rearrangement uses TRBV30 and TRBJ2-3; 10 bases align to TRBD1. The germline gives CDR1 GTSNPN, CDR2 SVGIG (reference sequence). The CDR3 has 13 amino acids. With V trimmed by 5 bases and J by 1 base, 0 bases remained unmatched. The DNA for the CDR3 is TGTGCCTGGGGGACAGGGGGCACAGATACGCAGTATTTT. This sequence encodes CAWGTGGTDTQYF. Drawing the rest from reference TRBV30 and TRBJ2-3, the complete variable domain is SQTIHQWPATLVQPVGSPLSLECTVEGTSNPNLYWYRQAAGRGLQLLFYSVGIGQISSEVPQNLSASRPQDRQFILSSKKLLLSDSGFYLCAWGTGGTDTQYFGPGTRLTVL.

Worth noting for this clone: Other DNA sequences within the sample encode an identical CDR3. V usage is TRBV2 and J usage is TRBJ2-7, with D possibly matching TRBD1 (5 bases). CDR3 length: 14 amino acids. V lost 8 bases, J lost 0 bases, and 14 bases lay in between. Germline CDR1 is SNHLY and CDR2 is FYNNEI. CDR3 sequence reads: CASRDSSTSYEQYF. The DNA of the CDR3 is TGTGCCAGCCGAGACAGCTCAACCTCCTACGAGCAGTACTTC. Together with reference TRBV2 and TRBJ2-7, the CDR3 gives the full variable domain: EPEVTQTPSHQVTQMGQEVILRCVPISNHLYFYWYRQILGQKVEFLVSFYNNEISEKSEIFDDQFSVERPDGSNFTLKIRSTKLEDSAMYFCASRDSSTSYEQYFGPGTRLTVT.

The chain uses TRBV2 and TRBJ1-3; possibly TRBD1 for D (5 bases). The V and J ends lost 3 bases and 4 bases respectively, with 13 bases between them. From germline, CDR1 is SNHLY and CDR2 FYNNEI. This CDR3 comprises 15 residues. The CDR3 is CASSDRAGHGNTIYF. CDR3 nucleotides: TGTGCCAGCAGTGATCGGGCAGGGCACGGAAACACCATATATTTT. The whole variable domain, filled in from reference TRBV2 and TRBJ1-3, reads EPEVTQTPSHQVTQMGQEVILRCVPISNHLYFYWYRQILGQKVEFLVSFYNNEISEKSEIFDDQFSVERPDGSNFTLKIRSTKLEDSAMYFCASSDRAGHGNTIYFGEGSWLTVV.

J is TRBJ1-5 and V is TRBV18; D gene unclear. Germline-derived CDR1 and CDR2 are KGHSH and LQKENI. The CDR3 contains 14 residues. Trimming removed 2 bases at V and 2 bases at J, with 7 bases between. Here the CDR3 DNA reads TGTGCCAGCTCACCAGCGTTTGGCAATCAGCCCCAGCATTTT. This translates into CASSPAFGNQPQHF.

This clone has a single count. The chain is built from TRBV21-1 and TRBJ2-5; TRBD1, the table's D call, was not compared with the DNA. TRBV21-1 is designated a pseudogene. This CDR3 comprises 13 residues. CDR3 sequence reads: CASCKTGEETQYF. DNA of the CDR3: TGTGCCAGCTGCAAGACAGGGGAAGAGACCCAGTACTTC.

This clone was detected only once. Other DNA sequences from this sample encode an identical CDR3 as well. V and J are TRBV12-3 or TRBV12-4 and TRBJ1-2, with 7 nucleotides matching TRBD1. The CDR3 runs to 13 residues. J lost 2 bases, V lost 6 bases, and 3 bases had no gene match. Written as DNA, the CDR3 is TGTGCCAGCAGCCCGACAGGGAACTATGGCTACACCTTC. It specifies CASSPTGNYGYTF.

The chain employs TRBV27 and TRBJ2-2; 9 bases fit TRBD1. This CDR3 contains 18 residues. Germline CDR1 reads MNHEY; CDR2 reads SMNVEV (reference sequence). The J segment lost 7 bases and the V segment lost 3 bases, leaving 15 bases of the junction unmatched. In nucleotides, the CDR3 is TGTGCCAGCAGTTTCTTTACCCCGGGACAGGGAAAGGGCGGGGAGCTGTTTTTT. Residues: CASSFFTPGQGKGGELFF.

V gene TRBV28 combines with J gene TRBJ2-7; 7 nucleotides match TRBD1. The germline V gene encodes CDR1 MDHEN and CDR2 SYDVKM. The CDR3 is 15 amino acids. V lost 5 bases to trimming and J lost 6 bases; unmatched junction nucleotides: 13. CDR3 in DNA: TGTGCCAGCAGTGCCGGGACAGTACTACTAGGCGAGCAGTACTTC. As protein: CASSAGTVLLGEQYF.